This T cell receptor beta chain is drawn from a study of blood T cell repertoires in COVID-19. Whole-study context: T cells, B-cell-depleted T cells, or PBMCs provided the cDNA or gDNA that served as material.

In the authors' workflow: The authors estimated nucleated cell counts from reference gene primer amplification. Using immunoSEQ multiplex PCR, the repertoire was profiled, and TCRdb retains in-frame clones only, with some absent. V, J and clone size derive from that table, while D and trimming were established from the DNA sequence. The data contain approximately 26,000 clones, approximately 86% of them seen just once; the ten biggest clones take up more than 1.5%. Germline CDR1 SGHRS, CDR2 YFSETQ. V dropped 2 bases and J dropped 4; count of bases not matched to a gene: 9. CDR3 length equals 15 residues.

V and J are TRBV5-1 and TRBJ2-7; 7 bases are shared with TRBD1. This clonotype was obtained from an elderly man with active or convalescent COVID-19. The sequenced material came from peripheral blood. CDR3 sequence: CASSLGTATWYEQYF. CDR3 DNA: TGCGCCAGCAGCTTAGGGACAGCCACGTGGTACGAGCAGTACTTC.